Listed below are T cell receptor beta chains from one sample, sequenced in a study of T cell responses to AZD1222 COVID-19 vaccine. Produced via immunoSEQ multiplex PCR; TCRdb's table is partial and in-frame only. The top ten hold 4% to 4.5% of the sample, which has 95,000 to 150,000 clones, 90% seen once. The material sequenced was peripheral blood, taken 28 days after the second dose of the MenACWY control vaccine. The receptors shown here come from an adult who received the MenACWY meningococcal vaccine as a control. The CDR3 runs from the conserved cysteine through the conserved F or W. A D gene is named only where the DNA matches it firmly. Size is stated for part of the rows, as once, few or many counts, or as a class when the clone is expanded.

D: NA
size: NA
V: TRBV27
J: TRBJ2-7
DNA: TGTGCCAGCAGTTTACGGGACCCCTCCTACGAGCAGTACTTC
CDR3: CASSLRDPSYEQYF

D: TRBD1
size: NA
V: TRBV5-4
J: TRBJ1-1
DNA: TGTGCCAGCAGCTTGACTACAGGGGGCTACACTGAAGCTTTCTTT
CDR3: CASSLTTGGYTEAFF

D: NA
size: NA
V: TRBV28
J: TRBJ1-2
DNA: TGTGCCAGCAGTTTGGGCGGGAGAACGAACTATGGCTACACCTTC
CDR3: CASSLGGRTNYGYTF

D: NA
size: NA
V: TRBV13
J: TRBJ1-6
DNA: TGTGCCAGCAGCTTAAGGCCTAGGAGCTCCTATAATTCACCCCTCCACTTT
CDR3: CASSLRPRSSYNSPLHF

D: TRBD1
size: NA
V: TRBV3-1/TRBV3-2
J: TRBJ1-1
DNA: TGTGCCAGCAGCCAAGATACTTCAGGACAGGGGTTCATGAACACTGAAGCTTTCTTT
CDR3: CASSQDTSGQGFMNTEAFF

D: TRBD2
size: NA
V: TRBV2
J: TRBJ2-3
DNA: TGTGCCAGCAGAGGGATTAGCGGGGATTCCACAGATACGCAGTATTTT
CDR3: CASRGISGDSTDTQYF

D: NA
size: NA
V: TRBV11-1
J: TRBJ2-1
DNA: TGTGCCAGCAGCTCCGCCGGGGGCAATGAGCAGTTCTTC
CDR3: CASSSAGGNEQFF

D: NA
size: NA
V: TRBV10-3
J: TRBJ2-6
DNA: TGTGCCACCAGGAACCAGGGATCTGGGGCCAACGTCCTGACTTTC
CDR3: CATRNQGSGANVLTF

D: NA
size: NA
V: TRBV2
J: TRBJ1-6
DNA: TGTGCCAGCAGTGACGGGACGGTAGGATCACCCCTCCACTTT
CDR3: CASSDGTVGSPLHF

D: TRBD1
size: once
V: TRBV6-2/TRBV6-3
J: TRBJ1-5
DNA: TGTGCCAGCAGTTCCCGGGACAGGAGCAATCAGCCCCAGCATTTT
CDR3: CASSSRDRSNQPQHF

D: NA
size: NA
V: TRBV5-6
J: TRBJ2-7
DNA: TGTGCCAGCACCTATATAGGGGGGGCCCCCCACTACGAGCAGTACTTC
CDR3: CASTYIGGAPHYEQYF

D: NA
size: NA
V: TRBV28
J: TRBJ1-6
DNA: TGTGCCAGCAGTGCCCATTCAGGAGGGAATTCACCCCTCCACTTT
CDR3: CASSAHSGGNSPLHF

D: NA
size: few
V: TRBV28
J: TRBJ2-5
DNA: TGTGCCAGCAGTTTCCCCGGGACCACTCAAGAGACCCAGTACTTC
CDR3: CASSFPGTTQETQYF

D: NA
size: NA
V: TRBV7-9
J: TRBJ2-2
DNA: TGTGCCACAACTTTAGGGGCAGGGAACACCGGGGAGCTGTTTTTT
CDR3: CATTLGAGNTGELFF

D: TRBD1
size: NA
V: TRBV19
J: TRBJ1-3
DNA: TGTGCCACTCGACAGGGTTCTGGAAACACCATATATTTT
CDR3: CATRQGSGNTIYF

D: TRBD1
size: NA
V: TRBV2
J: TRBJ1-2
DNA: TGTGCCGGAGGAGGACAGGGGAACTATGGCTACACCTTC
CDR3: CAGGGQGNYGYTF

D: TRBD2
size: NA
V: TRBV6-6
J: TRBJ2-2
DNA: TGTGCCAGCAGCCAGACCTCTAGCGGTTCCGGGGAGCTGTTTTTT
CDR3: CASSQTSSGSGELFF

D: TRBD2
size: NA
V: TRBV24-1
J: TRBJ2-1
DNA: TGTGCCACCTCCGGGGGGGACTGGTCCTACAATGAGCAGTTCTTC
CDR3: CATSGGDWSYNEQFF

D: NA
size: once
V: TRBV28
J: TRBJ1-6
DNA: TGTGCCAGCAGTTTAGAGGAGCGGGCCCTCCACTTT
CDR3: CASSLEERALHF

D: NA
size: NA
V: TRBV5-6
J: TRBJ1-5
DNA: TGTGCCAGCAGCTCAACCGGGACTTATCAGCCCCAGCATTTT
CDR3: CASSSTGTYQPQHF

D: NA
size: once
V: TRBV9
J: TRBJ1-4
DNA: TGTGCCAGCAGCGTAGGCGGGGCAACTAATGAAAAACTGTTTTTT
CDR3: CASSVGGATNEKLFF

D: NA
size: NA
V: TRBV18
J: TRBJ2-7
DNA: TGTGCCAGCTCACCAGTGACAGAAGGGGCCTACGAGCAGTACTTC
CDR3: CASSPVTEGAYEQYF

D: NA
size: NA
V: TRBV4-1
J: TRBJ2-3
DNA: TGCGCCAGCAGCCAAGAAGGCGGGCTGGGAGATACGCAGTATTTT
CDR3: CASSQEGGLGDTQYF

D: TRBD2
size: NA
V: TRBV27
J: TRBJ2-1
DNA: TGTGCCAGCAGTTTATCCCAGCGGGAGGTCAATGAGCAGTTCTTC
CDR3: CASSLSQREVNEQFF

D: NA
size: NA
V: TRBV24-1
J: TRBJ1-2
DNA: TGTGCCACCAGTGGCCCCGGGACGACTAACTATGGCTACACCTTC
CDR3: CATSGPGTTNYGYTF

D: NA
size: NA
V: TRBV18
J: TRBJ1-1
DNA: TGTGCCAGCTTCAGGGACGTATGGACTGAAGCTTTCTTT
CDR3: CASFRDVWTEAFF

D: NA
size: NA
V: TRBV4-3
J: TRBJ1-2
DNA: TGCGCCAGCAGCCAAGGCGATTTTGGTCAGTACTATGGCTACACCTTC
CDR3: CASSQGDFGQYYGYTF

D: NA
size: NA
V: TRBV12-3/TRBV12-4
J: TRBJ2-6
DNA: TGTGCCAGCAGTGGAACTGGGGCCAACGTCCTGACTTTC
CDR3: CASSGTGANVLTF

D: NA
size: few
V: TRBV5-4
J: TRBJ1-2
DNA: TGTGCCAGCAGCTTGGAGACAGTTGGCTATGGCTACACCTTC
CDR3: CASSLETVGYGYTF

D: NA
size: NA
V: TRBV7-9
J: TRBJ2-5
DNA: TGTGCCAGCAGCAGACTAGAGTACCAAGAGACCCAGTACTTC
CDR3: CASSRLEYQETQYF

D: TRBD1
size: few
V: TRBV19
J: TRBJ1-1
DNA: TGTGCCAGTAGTATTATCTCAGGGGGCTTGAACACTGAAGCTTTCTTT
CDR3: CASSIISGGLNTEAFF

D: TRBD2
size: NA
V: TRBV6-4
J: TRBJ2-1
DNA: TGTGCCAGCAAAGATCCTGGGACTACCTACAATGAGCAGTTCTTC
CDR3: CASKDPGTTYNEQFF

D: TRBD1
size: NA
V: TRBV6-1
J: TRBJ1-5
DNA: TGTGCCAGCAGTGTGGGGGGGACAGGGGCACCATATAGCAATCAGCCCCAGCATTTT
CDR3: CASSVGGTGAPYSNQPQHF

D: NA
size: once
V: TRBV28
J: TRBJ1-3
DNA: TGTGCCAGCAGTCTCGTAAACACCATATATTTT
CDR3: CASSLVNTIYF

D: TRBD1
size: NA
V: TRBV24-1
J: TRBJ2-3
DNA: TGTGCCACCAGTGGAGCACAGGGGAGCGCAGATACGCAGTATTTT
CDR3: CATSGAQGSADTQYF

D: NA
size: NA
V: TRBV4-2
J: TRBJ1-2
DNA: TGTGCCAGCAGCCAAGGAAGGACAGAGAACTATGGCTACACCTTC
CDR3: CASSQGRTENYGYTF

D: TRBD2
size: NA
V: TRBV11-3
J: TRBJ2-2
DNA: TGTGCCAGCAGCTTAGCGGGTAGCGGGCACACCGGGGAGCTGTTTTTT
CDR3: CASSLAGSGHTGELFF

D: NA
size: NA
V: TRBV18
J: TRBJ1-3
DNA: TGTGCCAGCTCCACACAGGGTGCCCTCGGAAACACCATATATTTT
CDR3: CASSTQGALGNTIYF

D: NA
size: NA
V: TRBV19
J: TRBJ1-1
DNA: TGTGCCAGTACCCCCGGACAGCTAACGAACACTGAAGCTTTCTTT
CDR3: CASTPGQLTNTEAFF

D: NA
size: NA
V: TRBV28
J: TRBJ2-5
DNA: TGTGCCAGCAGTTTAACGGGGCGGGAGACCCAGTACTTC
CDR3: CASSLTGRETQYF

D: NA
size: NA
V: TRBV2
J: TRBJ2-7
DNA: TGTGCCAGCAGTGACCTAAAGGTCCAGACCCTCTTC
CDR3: CASSDLKVQTLF

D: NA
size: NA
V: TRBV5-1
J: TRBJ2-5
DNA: TGCGCCAGCAGCTTGGTAGGTCAAGAGACCCAGTACTTC
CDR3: CASSLVGQETQYF

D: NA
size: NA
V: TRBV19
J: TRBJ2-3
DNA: TGTGCCAGTAGGGGCAGGGGTGGAAGGACAGATACGCAGTATTTT
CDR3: CASRGRGGRTDTQYF

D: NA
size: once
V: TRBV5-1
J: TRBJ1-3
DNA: TGCGCCAGCAGCTTGGTGGCGGCGAAGTTTGGAAACACCATATATTTT
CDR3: CASSLVAAKFGNTIYF

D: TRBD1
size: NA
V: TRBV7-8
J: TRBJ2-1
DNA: TGTGCCAGCAGCCTCGGGACAGCCGAGAATGAGCAGTTCTTC
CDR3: CASSLGTAENEQFF

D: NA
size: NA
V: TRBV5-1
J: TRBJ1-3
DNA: TGCGCCAGCAGCACCGGTGGGGTAGATGGAAACACCATATATTTT
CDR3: CASSTGGVDGNTIYF

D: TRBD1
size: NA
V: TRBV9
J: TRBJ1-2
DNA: TGTGCCAGCAGCGTAGTAGGACAGGGTTTCGGCTACACCTTC
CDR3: CASSVVGQGFGYTF

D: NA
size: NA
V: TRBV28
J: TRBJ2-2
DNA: TGTGCCAGCAGTCCCAGGTTCAACACCGGGGAGCTGTTTTTT
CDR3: CASSPRFNTGELFF

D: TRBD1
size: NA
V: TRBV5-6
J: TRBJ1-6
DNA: TGTGCCAGCAGCTTGGGGGACAGCTATTCACCCCTCCACTTT
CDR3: CASSLGDSYSPLHF

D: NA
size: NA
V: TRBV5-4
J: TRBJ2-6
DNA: TGTGCCAGCAGCTTAAGCAAGAGCTCTGGGGCCAACGTCCTGACTTTC
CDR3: CASSLSKSSGANVLTF

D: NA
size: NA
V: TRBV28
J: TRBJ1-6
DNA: TGTGCCAGCAGTTTACGCTCTTCACCCCTCCACTTT
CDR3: CASSLRSSPLHF